The T cell receptor beta chain under discussion was sequenced for a study of beta chain features in type 1 diabetes. Overall study: Examined across all samples were some 110 million sorted cells.

Reverse transcribing all isolated RNA meant expressed TCRB transcripts were sequenced. Each sample of naive, central memory or regulatory T cells had, on average, about 3.57 million reads. Produced via immunoSEQ multiplex PCR; TCRdb's table is partial and in-frame only. The data contain some 270,000 clones, about a tenth of them seen just once; the ten biggest clones take up approximately 0.017%. Points from the study as a whole: Moderate yet significant TCRB CDR3 shortening was seen in Type 1 diabetes patients in all four CD4+ subsets.

About this clone: Its specificity is not known.

Trimming took 0 bases from V and 4 from J, leaving 14 bases between them. This CDR3 spans 15 amino acids. The V gene's germline CDR1 is SGHRS and CDR2 YFSETQ. A heparinised blood draw that averaged approximately 120 mL was obtained once from each donor. Cell sorting via CD45RO/CCR7/CD25/CD127/CD95/CD27 was performed to obtain CD4+ naive, central memory, regulatory and stem cell-like memory cells. The chain carries TRBV5-1 and TRBJ2-7, with D possibly TRBD1 on 5 matching bases. The clonotype comes from a man aged 25 to 40 with type 1 diabetes. The sample comprised naive CD4+ T cells from blood. In nucleotides, the CDR3 is TGCGCCAGCAGCTTGGAGGCAGGGATGATTTACGAGCAGTACTTC. Amino acid sequence: CASSLEAGMIYEQYF. The variable domain in full, completed from reference TRBV5-1 and TRBJ2-7, reads KAGVTQTPRYLIKTRGQQVTLSCSPISGHRSVSWYQQTPGQGLQFLFEYFSETQRNKGNFPGRFSGRQFSNSRSEMNVSTLELGDSALYLCASSLEAGMIYEQYFGPGTRLTVT.